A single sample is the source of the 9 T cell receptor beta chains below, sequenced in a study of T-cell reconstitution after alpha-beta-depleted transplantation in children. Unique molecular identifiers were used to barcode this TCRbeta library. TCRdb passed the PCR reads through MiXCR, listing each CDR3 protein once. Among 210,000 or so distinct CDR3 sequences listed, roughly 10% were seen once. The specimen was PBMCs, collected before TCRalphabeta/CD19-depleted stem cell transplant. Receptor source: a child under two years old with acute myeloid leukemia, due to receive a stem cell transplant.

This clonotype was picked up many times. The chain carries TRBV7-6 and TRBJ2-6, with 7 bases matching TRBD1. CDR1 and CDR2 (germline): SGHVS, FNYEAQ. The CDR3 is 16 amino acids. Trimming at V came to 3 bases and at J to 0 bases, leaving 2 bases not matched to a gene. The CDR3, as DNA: TGTGCCAGCAGCTTGACAGGGCTCTCTGGGGCCAACGTCCTGACTTTC. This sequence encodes CASSLTGLSGANVLTF.

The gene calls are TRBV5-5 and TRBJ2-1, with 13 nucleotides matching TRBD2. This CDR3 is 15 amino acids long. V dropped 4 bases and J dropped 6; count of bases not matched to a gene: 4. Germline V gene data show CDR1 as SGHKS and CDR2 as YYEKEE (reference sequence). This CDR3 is CASSRGLAGCNEQFF. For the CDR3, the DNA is TGTGCCAGCAGCCGGGGACTAGCGGGGTGCAATGAGCAGTTCTTC.

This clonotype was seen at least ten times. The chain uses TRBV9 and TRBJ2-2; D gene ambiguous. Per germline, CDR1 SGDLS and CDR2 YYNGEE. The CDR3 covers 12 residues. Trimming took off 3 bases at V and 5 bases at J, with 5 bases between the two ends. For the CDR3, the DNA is TGTGCCAGCAGCGCGTATACCGGGGAGCTGTTTTTT. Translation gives CASSAYTGELFF.

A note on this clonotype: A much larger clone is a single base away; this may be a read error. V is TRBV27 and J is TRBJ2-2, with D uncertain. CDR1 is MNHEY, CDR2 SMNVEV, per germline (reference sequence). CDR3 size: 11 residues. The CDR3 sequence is CTSSTTGELFF. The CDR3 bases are TGTACCAGCAGTACTACCGGGGAGCTGTTTTTT.

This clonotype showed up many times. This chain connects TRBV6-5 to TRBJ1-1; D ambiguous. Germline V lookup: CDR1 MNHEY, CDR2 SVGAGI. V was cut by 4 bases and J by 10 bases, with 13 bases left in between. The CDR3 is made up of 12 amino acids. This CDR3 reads CASSLASGRAFF. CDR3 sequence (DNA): TGTGCCAGCAGTTTAGCGTCAGGAAGAGCTTTCTTT.

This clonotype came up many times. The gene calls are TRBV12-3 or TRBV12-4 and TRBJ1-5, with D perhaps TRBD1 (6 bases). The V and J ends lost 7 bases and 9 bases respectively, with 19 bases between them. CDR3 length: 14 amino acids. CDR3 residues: CASIMGASGGPQHF. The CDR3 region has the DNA TGTGCCAGCATTATGGGGGCCTCCGGGGGGCCCCAGCATTTT.

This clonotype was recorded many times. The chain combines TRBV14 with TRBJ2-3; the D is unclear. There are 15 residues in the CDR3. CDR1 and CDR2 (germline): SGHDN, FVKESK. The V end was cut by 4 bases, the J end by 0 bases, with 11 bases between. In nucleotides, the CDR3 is TGTGCCAGCAGCCCAAGACTGGCTAGCACAGATACGCAGTATTTT. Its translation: CASSPRLASTDTQYF.

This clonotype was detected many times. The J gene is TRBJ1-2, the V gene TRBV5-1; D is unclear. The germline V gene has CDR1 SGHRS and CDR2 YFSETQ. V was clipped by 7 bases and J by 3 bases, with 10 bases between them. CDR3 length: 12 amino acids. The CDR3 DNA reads TGCGCCAGCGGCGGGTTGGACTATGGCTACACCTTC. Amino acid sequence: CASGGLDYGYTF.

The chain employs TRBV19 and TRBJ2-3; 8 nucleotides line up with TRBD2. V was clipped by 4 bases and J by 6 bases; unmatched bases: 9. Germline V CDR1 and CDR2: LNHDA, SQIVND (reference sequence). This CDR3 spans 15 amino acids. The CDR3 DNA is TGTGCCAGTAGTAAGGGGGGACTAGAAGTCGATACGCAGTATTTT. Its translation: CASSKGGLEVDTQYF.